These T cell receptor beta chains were read from a single sample in a study of shared clonotypes between healthy human individuals. Profiled with immunoSEQ multiplex PCR; TCRdb holds only in-frame clones, not every one. The sample lists about 2,100,000 clones, about 93% seen once, with under 2% in the top ten. Sequenced: naive CD8+ T cells from PBMCs. These receptors originate from a man between 18 and 35 years old in good health. Some clones in this sample may be carry-over from other donors' samples. CDR3s include the opening cysteine and the closing phenylalanine or tryptophan. A D gene is named only where the DNA matches it firmly. A row's size may be missing; if present it is once, few, many or a size class.

d_call,v_call,clone_size,j_call,cdr3_nt,cdr3_aa
TRBD1,TRBV2,once,TRBJ1-2,TGTGCCAGCATCGGAAGGACAGGAAGAGCTAACTATGGCTACACCTTC,CASIGRTGRANYGYTF
TRBD2,TRBV28,NA,TRBJ2-1,TGTGCCAGCACCATTAGCGGGAGTTACGGTGAGCAGTTCTTC,CASTISGSYGEQFF
NA,TRBV5-8,NA,TRBJ1-5,TGTGCCAGCAGCGCGGGAGGAGATAATCAGCCCCAGCATTTT,CASSAGGDNQPQHF
NA,TRBV2,NA,TRBJ2-7,TGTGCCAGCAGCTTCCGGGAAAACAGCCACCTCTCCTACGAGCAGTACTTC,CASSFRENSHLSYEQYF
NA,TRBV23-1,NA,TRBJ1-1,TGCGCCAGCAGTCCCAAACCGGGGGGCATACCCGGGCCCGTCCCAGCAACGAACACTGAAGCTTTCTTT,CASSPKPGGIPGPVPATNTEAFF
NA,TRBV7-9,NA,TRBJ2-7,TGTGCCGCGGAGCAGGGGCCCTACGAGCAGTACTTC,CAAEQGPYEQYF
TRBD1,TRBV4-1,NA,TRBJ1-1,TGCGCCAGCAGCCAAAGGACAGGGGTGTACACTGAAGCTTTCTTT,CASSQRTGVYTEAFF
NA,TRBV6-5,NA,TRBJ1-1,TGTGCCAGCACTTTACGGGAGGGAATGAACACTGAAGCTTTCTTT,CASTLREGMNTEAFF
NA,TRBV5-6,NA,TRBJ1-2,TGTGCCAGCAGCTTGGAGGCGGGATTGGGGTATGGCTACACCTTC,CASSLEAGLGYGYTF
NA,TRBV9,NA,TRBJ2-5,TGTGCCAGCAGCGCGGGACACCGAGGAGGTGAGACCCAGTACTTC,CASSAGHRGGETQYF
NA,TRBV13,NA,TRBJ1-4,TGTGCCAGCAGCTTAGGGACAGGTCACGAAAAACTGTTTTTT,CASSLGTGHEKLFF
NA,TRBV7-2,NA,TRBJ2-7,TGTGCCAGCAGCTTGTTTCGGGACGAGCAGTACTTC,CASSLFRDEQYF
NA,TRBV4-2,NA,TRBJ2-4,TGTGCCAGCGGACCAAGGACAGCTGACATTCAGTACTTC,CASGPRTADIQYF
TRBD1,TRBV28,NA,TRBJ2-7,TGTGCCAGCAGCTATGTAAGGGACAGAAACTACGAGCAGTACTTC,CASSYVRDRNYEQYF
NA,TRBV27,once,TRBJ2-7,TGTGCCAGCAGTCACGGAGGGTCCTACGAGCAGTACTTC,CASSHGGSYEQYF
TRBD1,TRBV9,few,TRBJ1-2,TGTGCCAGCAGCGTAGGAGGGGGCTTCGGCTATGGCTACACCTTC,CASSVGGGFGYGYTF
NA,TRBV28,NA,TRBJ1-1,TGTGCCAGCATACCTTCAAGGAACACTGAAGCTTTCTTT,CASIPSRNTEAFF
TRBD1,TRBV6-5,NA,TRBJ1-1,TGTGCCAGCAGCTACGGACAGGGGGCGAACACTGAAGCTTTCTTT,CASSYGQGANTEAFF
NA,TRBV28,NA,TRBJ1-5,TGTGCCAGCAGTTTTACCTTATCGGGGTCCCAGCCCCAGCATTTT,CASSFTLSGSQPQHF
TRBD2,TRBV6-5,NA,TRBJ2-7,TGTGCCAGCAGTTGGACTAGCGGGCGCAGCTCCTACGAGCAGTACTTC,CASSWTSGRSSYEQYF
NA,TRBV5-4,NA,TRBJ2-7,TGTGCCAGCAGCGTAAGACCGGGGGTCGAGCAGTACTTC,CASSVRPGVEQYF
NA,TRBV4-1,NA,TRBJ2-7,TGCGCCAGCAGCTACGACAGGGAGGCCCACGAGCAGTACTTC,CASSYDREAHEQYF
TRBD1,TRBV19,NA,TRBJ1-1,TGTGCCAGTCACCGGGACAGCCATCTTGAAGCTTTCTTT,CASHRDSHLEAFF
TRBD1,TRBV27,NA,TRBJ1-5,TGTGCCAGCAGTTTACAGGGGGATCAGCCCCAGCATTTT,CASSLQGDQPQHF
TRBD1,TRBV7-3,NA,TRBJ1-1,TGTGCCAGCAGCTTAAGGGACAGGGGGCCTGGCACTGAAGCTTTCTTT,CASSLRDRGPGTEAFF
NA,TRBV27,few,TRBJ2-2,TGTGCCAGCAGTTTTCTGGGGGAGCTGTTTTTT,CASSFLGELFF
NA,TRBV19,NA,TRBJ2-5,TGTGCCAGTAGTGACGGGTTGGGAGAGACCCAGTACTTC,CASSDGLGETQYF
NA,TRBV19,NA,TRBJ2-7,TGTGCCAGTAGTATTTCCGGGCCCTACGAGCAGTACTTC,CASSISGPYEQYF
NA,TRBV7-9,NA,TRBJ2-1,TGTGCCAGCAGCTTATCCAATGAGCAGTTCTTC,CASSLSNEQFF
NA,TRBV11-2,NA,TRBJ2-7,TGTGCCAGCAGCACCCGTCAGGGACCGCTCTACGAGCAGTACTTC,CASSTRQGPLYEQYF
TRBD1,TRBV7-8,NA,TRBJ1-2,TGTGCCAGCACGGGACAGGGCGCTAACTATGGCTACACCTTC,CASTGQGANYGYTF
TRBD1,TRBV27,NA,TRBJ1-5,TGTGCCAGCAGCAAGGACAGGGTAGGCAATCAGCCCCAGCATTTT,CASSKDRVGNQPQHF
NA,TRBV7-9,NA,TRBJ2-7,TGTGCCAGCAGCTACCTATCCTACGAGCAGTACTTC,CASSYLSYEQYF
NA,TRBV4-3,NA,TRBJ2-1,TGCGCCAGCAGCCAAGATCGCACTCCCAATGAGCAGTTCTTC,CASSQDRTPNEQFF
TRBD1,TRBV2,NA,TRBJ1-4,TGTGCCAGCCTTGACAGGGGGCAGAATGAAAAACTGTTTTTT,CASLDRGQNEKLFF
TRBD2,TRBV4-1,NA,TRBJ2-7,TGCGCCAGCAGCCCCGGGGGGATCTCCTACGAGCAGTACTTC,CASSPGGISYEQYF
NA,TRBV28,NA,TRBJ1-1,TGTGCCAGCAGCTATACTGAAGCTTTCTTT,CASSYTEAFF
TRBD2,TRBV15,NA,TRBJ2-7,TGTGCCACCAGCAGAGAAAGGGCGGGAGCGGACGAGCAGTACTTC,CATSRERAGADEQYF
NA,TRBV7-9,NA,TRBJ2-1,TGTGCCAGCAGCCCCCCTGGGGGATCCTACAATGAGCAGTTCTTC,CASSPPGGSYNEQFF
NA,TRBV4-2,NA,TRBJ2-1,TGTGCCAGCAGCCAAGGGCAGCGCGGCTCCTACAATGAGCAGTTCTTC,CASSQGQRGSYNEQFF
TRBD2,TRBV4-1,NA,TRBJ2-7,TGCGCCAGCAGCCATGCAATCGGGAGGAGCTACGAGCAGTACTTC,CASSHAIGRSYEQYF
NA,TRBV25-1,NA,TRBJ2-1,TGTGCCAGCAGTGAAGGCACACAGTTCTTC,CASSEGTQFF
NA,TRBV27,once,TRBJ1-2,TGTGCCAGCAGAAACCCGGGTTTGAGTGGCTACACCTTC,CASRNPGLSGYTF
NA,TRBV27,NA,TRBJ2-1,TGTGCCACCTCCCCGGGGTGGGGCTTGCAATACAATGAGCAGTTCTTC,CATSPGWGLQYNEQFF
NA,TRBV19,NA,TRBJ1-1,TGTGCCAGCCGAATCGGAGGGGGATGGACTGAAGCTTTCTTT,CASRIGGGWTEAFF
NA,TRBV21-1,once,TRBJ2-5,TGTGCCAGCAGCAAACGTAAGACCCAGTACTTC,CASSKRKTQYF
TRBD1,TRBV7-9,NA,TRBJ1-1,TGTGCCAGCAGCCCTATAGGGGCCGGGACAGTGAACACTGAAGCTTTCTTT,CASSPIGAGTVNTEAFF
NA,TRBV5-1,NA,TRBJ2-7,TGCGCCAGCAGCTCCCGTGGGAGCGGACCCTACGAGCAGTACTTC,CASSSRGSGPYEQYF
TRBD1,TRBV7-9,NA,TRBJ2-1,TGTGCCAGCAGCTTAGGACAGGGATTTTCGCACAATGAGCAGTTCTTC,CASSLGQGFSHNEQFF
NA,TRBV28,NA,TRBJ1-5,TGTGCCAGCAGTTTTCCCAACAGGGCGGGTCAGCCCCAGCATTTT,CASSFPNRAGQPQHF
TRBD2,TRBV5-4,NA,TRBJ2-5,TGTGCCAGCAGATCCCGGGGAGGGGAAGAGACCCAGTACTTC,CASRSRGGEETQYF
TRBD1,TRBV30,NA,TRBJ2-5,TGTGCCTGGAGTTGGGACAGGGAAGAGACCCAGTACTTC,CAWSWDREETQYF
TRBD2,TRBV7-2,NA,TRBJ2-1,TGTGCCAGCAGCTTAGCTGCTAGCGGGAGGAGCTCCTACAATGAGCAGTTCTTC,CASSLAASGRSSYNEQFF